These 5 T cell receptor beta chains share one sample of origin, sequenced in a study of T cells in tuberculosis (dated by TCRdb to 2017 to 2018). Libraries were made using the immunoSEQ multiplex PCR assay. Imported from immuneACCESS, the table was reduced by TCRdb to in-frame sequences with V and J called. These copies leave out some clones; in studies compared against another copy, an unresolved V gene accounts for under half, and the cause of the remainder is not known. The table for this sample lists 20,000 to 25,000 clones; 80% to 90% of them were counted only once. The top ten clonotypes cover 14% to 15% of the sample. Sequenced sample: PBMCs. These receptors came from a donor under 30 with latent tuberculosis or without tuberculosis infection.

The chain combines TRBV14 with TRBJ2-7, with a weak D call TRBD1 (6 bases). Trimming cost V 4 bases and J 4 bases, with 11 bases left between them. Germline loops: CDR1 SGHDN, CDR2 FVKESK. The CDR3 contains 13 residues. Here the CDR3 reads CASSRDISYEQYF. In nucleotides, the CDR3 is TGTGCCAGCAGCCGGGACATCAGTTACGAGCAGTACTTC. The variable domain in full, with the rest retrieved from reference TRBV14 and TRBJ2-7, is EAGVTQFPSHSVIEKGQTVTLRCDPISGHDNLYWYRRVMGKEIKFLLHFVKESKQDESGMPNNRFLAERTGGTYSTLKVQPAELEDSGVYFCASSRDISYEQYFGPGTRLTVT.

The rearrangement uses TRBV19 and TRBJ1-2; 8 bases agree with TRBD1. Germline V gives CDR1 LNHDA, CDR2 SQIVND (reference sequence). The CDR3 is made up of 15 amino acids. V was pared by 5 bases and J by 3 bases, with 8 bases of the junction left unmatched. The CDR3 nucleotides read TGTGCCAGTAGTGCTTGGACAGGGACCTACTATGGCTACACCTTC. It encodes CASSAWTGTYYGYTF.

The chain couples TRBV25-1 to TRBJ2-2; no firm D call. Trimming removed 4 bases from V and 1 base from J, with 10 bases in between. The CDR3 has 15 residues. Germline loops: CDR1 MGHDK, CDR2 SYGVNS. In DNA form, the CDR3 reads TGTGCCAGCAGTGTATCCGCGTTGAACACCGGGGAGCTGTTTTTT. It translates to CASSVSALNTGELFF.

This clone was detected only a few times. V is TRBV10-1 and J is TRBJ1-1; possibly TRBD1 for D (5 bases). Trimming took 6 bases from V and 1 from J, leaving 12 bases between them. Germline V gene sequence: CDR1 WNHNN, CDR2 SYGVQD (reference sequence). CDR3 size: 14 residues. CDR3 coding DNA: TGCGCCAGCAGGAAGACAGCCGAGAACACTGAAGCTTTCTTT. It translates to CASRKTAENTEAFF.

In DNA form, the CDR3 reads TGTGCCACCAGCAGAGCCGGGACAGGCGGGGATACGCAGTATTTT. This gives the protein CATSRAGTGGDTQYF. The chain links TRBV15 to TRBJ2-3; 8 nucleotides line up with TRBD1. Looked up from germline, CDR1 is LNHNV and CDR2 is YYDKDF (reference sequence). V was clipped by 1 base and J by 6 bases; unmatched bases: 6. The CDR3 sequence is 15 residues long.